This T cell receptor beta chain was observed in a study of early T cells in non-severe SARS-CoV-2 infection. TCRdb independently ran MiXCR on the 5' RACE reads; one entry per CDR3 protein. The repertoire holds 26,000 or so distinct CDR3 sequences, with about 4% as singletons. This clonotype was seen at least ten times. The CDR3 length is 13 residues. From germline, CDR1 is LNHDA and CDR2 SQIVND (reference sequence). V lost 2 bases and J 6 bases, leaving 7 bases between the germline ends. The genes are TRBV19 and TRBJ2-2; D perhaps matches TRBD2 (5 bases). Sequencing was performed on whole blood. This TCR derives from an adult who was a healthcare worker with PCR-confirmed SARS-CoV-2 infection or an uninfected control (not recorded which). CDR3 nucleotides: TGTGCCAGTAGTATAACTAGTTCCGGGGAGCTGTTTTTT. Translating it yields CASSITSSGELFF.